These T cell receptor beta chains were read from a single sample in a study of T cells in Graves' hyperthyroidism and ophthalmopathy. One entry per CDR3 protein, called by TCRdb with MiXCR from the multiplex PCR reads. The data show 150,000 or so distinct CDR3 sequences, approximately 9% seen once. The sequenced material came from blood. All receptors come from a woman between 18 and 29 years old with Graves' hyperthyroidism that later progressed to Graves' ophthalmopathy. CDR3s include the opening cysteine and the closing phenylalanine or tryptophan. The order of the fields is clone size, J gene, D gene, V gene, CDR3 DNA, CDR3 protein. D genes are given only for firm matches. A clone size is listed for some rows: how often the clone was seen (once, few, many), or a class if it is expanded.

>NA|TRBJ1-5|NA|TRBV18
TGTGCCAGCTCAAAGAGACCGCCCTCGGGCCCTCAGCCCCAGCATTTT
CASSKRPPSGPQPQHF
>many|TRBJ1-1|NA|TRBV20-1
TGCAGTGCTAAAGCTGGGATGTGGACTGAAGCTTTCTTT
CSAKAGMWTEAFF
>many|TRBJ1-5|NA|TRBV30
TGTGCCTGGGGGGACTTTAGCAATCAGCCCCAGCATTTT
CAWGDFSNQPQHF
>many|TRBJ1-3|NA|TRBV6-1
TGTGCCAGCGACGGTTTCCGAAACACCATATATTTT
CASDGFRNTIYF
>many|TRBJ1-4|NA|TRBV2
TGTGCCAGCAGTGTAACGGGGGCAATAGGTGAAAAACTGTTTTTT
CASSVTGAIGEKLFF
>once|TRBJ2-3|TRBD2|TRBV30
TGTGCCTGGAGTGACCCGGGCTGGGCGGGAGGGGAGTTCGCAGATACGCAGTATTTT
CAWSDPGWAGGEFADTQYF
>many|TRBJ2-7|NA|TRBV7-3
TGTGCCAGCAGCTTAACCCCCGGGAGCTACGAGCAGTACTTC
CASSLTPGSYEQYF
>many|TRBJ2-7|TRBD1|TRBV20-1
TGCAGTGCTAGACAGGGGGCATACGAGCAGTACTTC
CSARQGAYEQYF
>few|TRBJ1-1|TRBD1|TRBV7-8
TGTGCCAGCAGCCCAGAGACAGGGATGAACACTGAAGCTTTCTTT
CASSPETGMNTEAFF
>many|TRBJ2-4|TRBD2|TRBV20-1
TGCAGTGCTGACCCGGGACTAGCGGTTAACATTCAGTACTTC
CSADPGLAVNIQYF
>many|TRBJ1-2|NA|TRBV6-1
TGTGCCAGCAGGACTCTGGAGAGATATGGCTACACCTTC
CASRTLERYGYTF
>NA|TRBJ1-3|NA|TRBV5-1
TGCGCCAGCAGCCCCCATGGTAGCTCTGGAAACACCATATATTTT
CASSPHGSSGNTIYF
>many|TRBJ1-3|TRBD1|TRBV6-1
TGTGCCAGCAGTAAAGCCGGGACAGCCCGAACAAACACTGGAAACACCATATATTTT
CASSKAGTARTNTGNTIYF
>many|TRBJ1-5|NA|TRBV7-2
TGTGCCAGCAGCCCTGACGGGAATAGCAATCAGCCCCAGCATTTT
CASSPDGNSNQPQHF
>many|TRBJ2-3|TRBD2|TRBV9
TGTGCCAGCAGCCCAAGGACTAGCAGGGTGGAAACAGATACGCAGTATTTT
CASSPRTSRVETDTQYF
>NA|TRBJ2-1|TRBD2|TRBV12-3/TRBV12-4
TGTGCCAGCAGTCCGACTAGCGTTCTTCCAAATGAGCAGTTCTTC
CASSPTSVLPNEQFF
>many|TRBJ1-1|TRBD1|TRBV10-3
TGTGCCATCACTCGGGACAGGGGGTTGATGAACACTGAAGCTTTCTTT
CAITRDRGLMNTEAFF
>few|TRBJ2-5|NA|TRBV30
TGTGCCTGGAGTGCGCGGGAGACCCAGTACTTC
CAWSARETQYF
>many|TRBJ1-5|TRBD1|TRBV19
TGTGCCAGTAGTGTGGGACAGGGGGCAAGTCAGCCCCAGCATTTT
CASSVGQGASQPQHF
>many|TRBJ1-2|NA|TRBV18
TGTGCCAGCTCACCAATGGCAGTCGGCTACACCTTC
CASSPMAVGYTF
>many|TRBJ2-1|NA|TRBV27
TGTGCCAGCAGTCTCACTTGGACGAACAATGAGCAGTTCTTC
CASSLTWTNNEQFF
>many|TRBJ2-1|TRBD1|TRBV13
TGTGCCAGCAGCCCCTCCAGGGGGAACAATGAGCAGTTCTTC
CASSPSRGNNEQFF
>NA|TRBJ2-5|NA|TRBV5-4
TGTGCCAGCAGCTTGACGACAGGTGGGGAAGAGACCCAGTACTTC
CASSLTTGGEETQYF
>many|TRBJ1-2|NA|TRBV6-1
TGTGCCAGCAGGGCCGGGACAACTAACTATGGCTACACCTTC
CASRAGTTNYGYTF
>NA|TRBJ2-1|TRBD2|TRBV20-1
TGCAGTGCTGGGGGGCTAGCGGGAGATCACGGTGAGCAGTTCTTC
CSAGGLAGDHGEQFF
>many|TRBJ2-1|NA|TRBV2
TGTGCCAGCAGTGAGGTCCGGGGAGGTGAGCAGTTCTTC
CASSEVRGGEQFF
>many|TRBJ1-1|TRBD1|TRBV7-8
TGTGCCAGCAGCGTGGACAGGGTGGGCACTGAAGCTTTCTTT
CASSVDRVGTEAFF
>NA|TRBJ2-7|NA|TRBV7-8
TGTGCCAGCAGCTTTCGCGGTGCCGAGCAGTACTTC
CASSFRGAEQYF
>many|TRBJ1-1|NA|TRBV9
TGTGCCAGCAGCGTAGTGGGACACTATAACACTGAAGCTTTCTTT
CASSVVGHYNTEAFF
>NA|TRBJ2-3|NA|TRBV19
TGTGCCAGTAGCCTGAGGGCAGGGGCAGCAGATACGCAGTATTTT
CASSLRAGAADTQYF
>few|TRBJ1-5|NA|TRBV20-1
TGCAGTGCTAGAGTCTCGTCAGCAGGGGTGCGAAGCAATCAGCCCCAGCATTTT
CSARVSSAGVRSNQPQHF
>once|TRBJ2-3|NA|TRBV19
TGTGCCAGTAGACCTATGGGAAAAGATACGCAGTATTTT
CASRPMGKDTQYF
>many|TRBJ2-3|NA|TRBV18
TGTGCCAGCTCACCCAGAGATACGCAGTATTTT
CASSPRDTQYF
>many|TRBJ2-7|TRBD1|TRBV6-1
TGTGCCAGCAGTGGGGGACAGGACTACGAGCAGTACTTC
CASSGGQDYEQYF
>many|TRBJ2-2|TRBD1|TRBV7-8
TGTGCCAGCGGGGACAGGGTATTCGCGAACACCGGGGAGCTGTTTTTT
CASGDRVFANTGELFF
>few|TRBJ2-3|TRBD2|TRBV19
TGTGCCAGTAGTCGCTCTAGCGGGGGGAATCCCCTCACAGATACGCAGTATTTT
CASSRSSGGNPLTDTQYF
>many|TRBJ1-1|NA|TRBV9
TGTGCCAGCAGCGCCCGCGGGACGAACACTGAAGCTTTCTTT
CASSARGTNTEAFF
>NA|TRBJ1-1|NA|TRBV6-2/TRBV6-3
TGTGCCAGCAGTTACAGGGTTTACACTGAAGCTTTCTTT
CASSYRVYTEAFF
>many|TRBJ2-5|NA|TRBV7-9
TGTGCCAGCAGCTTAGACGTTCTGGGCCACCAAGAGACCCAGTACTTC
CASSLDVLGHQETQYF
>NA|TRBJ2-7|TRBD2|TRBV4-1
TGCGCCACCACTACGACTAGCGGGAGTCTCGAGCAGTACTTC
CATTTTSGSLEQYF
>many|TRBJ1-5|NA|TRBV3-1
TGTGCCAGCAGCCAAGGAAGGTTAAATCAGCCCCAGCATTTT
CASSQGRLNQPQHF
>many|TRBJ2-1|NA|TRBV15
TGTGCCACCAGCAACACTTTGAGCTACAATGAGCAGTTCTTC
CATSNTLSYNEQFF
>many|TRBJ1-1|NA|TRBV27
TGTGCCAGCAGTTTAAGGGGAGGGAACACTGAAGCTTTCTTT
CASSLRGGNTEAFF
>many|TRBJ1-1|TRBD1|TRBV20-1
TGCAGTGCCCTAGTGGGAAGGGGACAGGGGCTTGAAGCTTTCTTT
CSALVGRGQGLEAFF
>many|TRBJ2-3|TRBD2|TRBV15
TGTGCCACCAGCTCTAGCGGATCCACAGATACGCAGTATTTT
CATSSSGSTDTQYF
>many|TRBJ1-1|NA|TRBV10-1
TGCGCCAGCAGTGCTGGGAAGAACACTGAAGCTTTCTTT
CASSAGKNTEAFF
>NA|TRBJ2-5|TRBD2|TRBV2
TGTGCCAGTTCAATTCCAAAGCGGGGGGAACAAGAGACCCAGTACTTC
CASSIPKRGEQETQYF
>many|TRBJ2-3|NA|TRBV7-9
TGTGCCAGCAGCTTCGTGGACGCCCATACGCAGTATTTT
CASSFVDAHTQYF
>many|TRBJ2-1|TRBD2|TRBV20-1
TGCAGTGCTAGGGGGACTAGCGGCTACAATGAGCAGTTCTTC
CSARGTSGYNEQFF
>NA|TRBJ2-1|NA|TRBV7-9
TGTGCCAGCAGCTTGGCGGGTACCTCCTACAATGAGCAGTTCTTC
CASSLAGTSYNEQFF
>many|TRBJ1-1|NA|TRBV12-3/TRBV12-4
TGTGCCAGCAGTTTAGGTCTCACTGAAGCTTTCTTT
CASSLGLTEAFF
>few|TRBJ2-5|TRBD2|TRBV15
TGTGCCACCAGCAGTCTAGCGGGGGGGGAGACCCAGTACTTC
CATSSLAGGETQYF
>NA|TRBJ2-2|TRBD1|TRBV20-1
TGCAGTGCTAGCAGGGGGCAGGGGGCGGCCGGGGAGCTGTTTTTT
CSASRGQGAAGELFF
>many|TRBJ2-1|NA|TRBV6-1
TGTGCCAGCAGTGAAAGCCGCTTAGGTGAGCAGTTCTTC
CASSESRLGEQFF
>NA|TRBJ2-4|NA|TRBV28
TGTGCCAGCAGCCTAGGGACGTTTGGGAACATTCAGTACTTC
CASSLGTFGNIQYF